This entry is about one T cell receptor beta chain. This entry is derived from a study of T cell changes during pregnancy in multiple sclerosis. V lost 4 bases and J lost 6; bases outside the gene matches: 4. CDR1 MNHNY and CDR2 SVGAGI come from the germline V gene (reference sequence). The CDR3 is 13 amino acids. TCRdb's table, derived via immunoSEQ multiplex PCR, lists solely in-frame clones and lacks some. The sample has roughly 42,000 clones; roughly 90% are singletons. The specimen comprised CD8+ T cells from peripheral blood mononuclear cells, sampled in the third trimester of pregnancy. This chain connects TRBV6-6 to TRBJ1-2, with 8 bases matching TRBD1. This receptor was taken from a female donor with multiple sclerosis, enrolled in a pregnancy study. The CDR3 DNA is TGTGCCAGCAGTTCGGTGGACAGGGATGGCTACACCTTC. Its translation is CASSSVDRDGYTF.